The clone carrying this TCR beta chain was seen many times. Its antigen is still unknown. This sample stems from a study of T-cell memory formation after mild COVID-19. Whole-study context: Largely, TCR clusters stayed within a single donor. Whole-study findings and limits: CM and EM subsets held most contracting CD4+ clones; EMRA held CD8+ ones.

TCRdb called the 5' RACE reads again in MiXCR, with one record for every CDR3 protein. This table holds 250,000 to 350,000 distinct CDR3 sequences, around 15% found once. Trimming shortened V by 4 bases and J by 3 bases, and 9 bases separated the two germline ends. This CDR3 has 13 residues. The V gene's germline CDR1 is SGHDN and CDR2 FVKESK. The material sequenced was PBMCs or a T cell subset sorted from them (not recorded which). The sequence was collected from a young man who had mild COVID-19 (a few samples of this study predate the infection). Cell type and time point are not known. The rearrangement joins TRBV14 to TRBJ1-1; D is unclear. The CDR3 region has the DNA TGTGCCAGCAGCCTAGGACCTTACACTGAAGCTTTCTTT. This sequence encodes CASSLGPYTEAFF.